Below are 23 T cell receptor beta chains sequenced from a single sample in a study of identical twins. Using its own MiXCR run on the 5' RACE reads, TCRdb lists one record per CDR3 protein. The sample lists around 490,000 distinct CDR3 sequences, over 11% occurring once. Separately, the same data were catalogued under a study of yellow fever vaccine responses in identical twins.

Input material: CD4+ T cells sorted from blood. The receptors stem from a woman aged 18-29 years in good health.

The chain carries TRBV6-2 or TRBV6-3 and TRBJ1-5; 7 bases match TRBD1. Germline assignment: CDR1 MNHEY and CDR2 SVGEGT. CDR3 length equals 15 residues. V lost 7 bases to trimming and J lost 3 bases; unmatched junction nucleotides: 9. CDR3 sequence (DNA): TGTGCCAGCATTCAACAGGGGAGTTACAATCAGCCCCAGCATTTT. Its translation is CASIQQGSYNQPQHF.

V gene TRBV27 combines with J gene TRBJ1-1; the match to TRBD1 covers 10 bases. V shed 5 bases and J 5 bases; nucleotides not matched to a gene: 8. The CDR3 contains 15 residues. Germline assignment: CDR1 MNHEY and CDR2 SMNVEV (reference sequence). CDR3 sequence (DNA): TGTGCCAGCAGTGCGCCGGGACAGGGGAGGACTGAAGCTTTCTTT. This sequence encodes CASSAPGQGRTEAFF.

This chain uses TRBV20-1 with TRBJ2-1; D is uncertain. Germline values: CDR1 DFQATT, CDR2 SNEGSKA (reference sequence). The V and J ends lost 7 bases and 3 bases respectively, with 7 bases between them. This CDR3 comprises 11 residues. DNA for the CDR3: TGCAGTGGGGCCAGCTACAATGAGCAGTTCTTC. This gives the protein CSGASYNEQFF.

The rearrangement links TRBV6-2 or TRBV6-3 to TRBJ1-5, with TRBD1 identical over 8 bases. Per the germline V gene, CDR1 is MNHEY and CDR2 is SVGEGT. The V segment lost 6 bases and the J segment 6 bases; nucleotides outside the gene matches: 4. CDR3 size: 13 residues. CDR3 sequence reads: CASSDRGSQPQHF. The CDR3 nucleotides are TGTGCCAGCAGCGACAGGGGAAGTCAGCCCCAGCATTTT.

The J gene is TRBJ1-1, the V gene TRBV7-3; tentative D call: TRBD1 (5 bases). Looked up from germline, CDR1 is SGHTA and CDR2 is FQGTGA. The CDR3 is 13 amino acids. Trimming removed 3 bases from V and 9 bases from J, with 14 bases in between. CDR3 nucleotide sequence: TGTGCCAGCAGCTTGGACGGCCAGGGAAAAGCTTTCTTT. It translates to CASSLDGQGKAFF. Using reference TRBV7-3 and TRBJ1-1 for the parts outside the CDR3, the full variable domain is GAGVSQTPSNKVTEKGKYVELRCDPISGHTALYWYRQSLGQGPEFLIYFQGTGAADDSGLPNDRFFAVRPEGSVSTLKIQRTERGDSAVYLCASSLDGQGKAFFGQGTRLTVV.

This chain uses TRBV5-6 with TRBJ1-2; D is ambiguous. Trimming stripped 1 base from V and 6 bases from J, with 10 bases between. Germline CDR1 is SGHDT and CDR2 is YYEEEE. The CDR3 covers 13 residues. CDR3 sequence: CASSLRTIHGYTF. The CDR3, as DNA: TGTGCCAGCAGCTTGAGGACTATCCATGGCTACACCTTC.

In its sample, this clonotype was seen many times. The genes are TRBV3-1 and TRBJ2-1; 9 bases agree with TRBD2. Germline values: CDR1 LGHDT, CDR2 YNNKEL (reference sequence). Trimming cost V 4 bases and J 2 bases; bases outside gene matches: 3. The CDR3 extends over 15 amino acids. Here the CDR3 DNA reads TGTGCCAGCAGCCCCTTAGCGGGGGCCTACAATGAGCAGTTCTTC. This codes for CASSPLAGAYNEQFF.

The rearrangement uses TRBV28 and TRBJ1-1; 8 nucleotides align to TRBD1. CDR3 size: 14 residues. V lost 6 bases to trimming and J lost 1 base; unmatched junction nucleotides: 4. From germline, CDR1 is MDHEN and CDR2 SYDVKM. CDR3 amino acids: CASRLQGENTEAFF. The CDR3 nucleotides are TGTGCCAGCAGGTTACAGGGGGAGAACACTGAAGCTTTCTTT. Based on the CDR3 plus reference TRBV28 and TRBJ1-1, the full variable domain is DVKVTQSSRYLVKRTGEKVFLECVQDMDHENMFWYRQDPGLGLRLIYFSYDVKMKEKGDIPEGYSVSREKKERFSLILESASTNQTSMYLCASRLQGENTEAFFGQGTRLTVV.

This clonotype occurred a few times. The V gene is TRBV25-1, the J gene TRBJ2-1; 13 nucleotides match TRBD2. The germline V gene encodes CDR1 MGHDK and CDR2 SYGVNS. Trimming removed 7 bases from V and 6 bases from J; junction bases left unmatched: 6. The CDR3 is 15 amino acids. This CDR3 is CASNLGLAGVNEQFF. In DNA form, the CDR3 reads TGTGCCAGCAACCTCGGACTAGCGGGAGTCAATGAGCAGTTCTTC. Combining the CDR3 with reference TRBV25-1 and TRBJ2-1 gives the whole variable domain EADIYQTPRYLVIGTGKKITLECSQTMGHDKMYWYQQDPGMELHLIHYSYGVNSTEKGDLSSESTVSRIRTEHFPLTLESARPSHTSQYLCASNLGLAGVNEQFFGPGTRLTVL.

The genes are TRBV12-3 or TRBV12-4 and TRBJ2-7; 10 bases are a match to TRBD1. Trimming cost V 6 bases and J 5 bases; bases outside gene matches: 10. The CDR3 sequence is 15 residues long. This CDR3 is CASRRKGQGKNEQYF. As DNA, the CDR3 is TGTGCCAGCAGGCGAAAGGGACAGGGGAAAAACGAGCAGTACTTC.

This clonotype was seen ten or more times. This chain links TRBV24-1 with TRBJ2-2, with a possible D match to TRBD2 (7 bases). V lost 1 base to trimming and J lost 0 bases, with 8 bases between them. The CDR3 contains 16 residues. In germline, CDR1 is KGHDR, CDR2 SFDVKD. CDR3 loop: CATSDFGGPNTGELFF. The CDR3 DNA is TGTGCCACCAGTGATTTCGGGGGGCCGAACACCGGGGAGCTGTTTTTT.

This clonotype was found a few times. As DNA, the CDR3 is TGCAGTGCTATGGGGACGAAATTTTTGGGGACCGGGGAGCTGTTTTTT. It encodes CSAMGTKFLGTGELFF. The chain carries TRBV20-1 and TRBJ2-2; D is perhaps TRBD1 or TRBD2 (5 bases each). This CDR3 contains 16 residues. The germline V gene encodes CDR1 DFQATT and CDR2 SNEGSKA (reference sequence). V dropped 4 bases and J dropped 5 bases, with 20 bases sitting between them.

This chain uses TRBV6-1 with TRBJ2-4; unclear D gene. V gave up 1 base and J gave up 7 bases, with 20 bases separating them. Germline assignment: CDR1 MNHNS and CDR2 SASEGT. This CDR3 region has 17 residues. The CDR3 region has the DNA TGTGCCAGCAGTGAAGGAGGATTATCCCGCTTTTCGAACATTCAGTACTTC. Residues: CASSEGGLSRFSNIQYF.

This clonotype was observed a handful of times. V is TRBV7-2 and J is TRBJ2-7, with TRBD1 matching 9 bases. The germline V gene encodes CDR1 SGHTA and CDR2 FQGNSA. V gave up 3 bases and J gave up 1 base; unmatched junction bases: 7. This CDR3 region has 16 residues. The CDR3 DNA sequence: TGTGCCAGCAGCTTTAGTGGGACAGGGTCTTCCTACGAGCAGTACTTC. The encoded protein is CASSFSGTGSSYEQYF.

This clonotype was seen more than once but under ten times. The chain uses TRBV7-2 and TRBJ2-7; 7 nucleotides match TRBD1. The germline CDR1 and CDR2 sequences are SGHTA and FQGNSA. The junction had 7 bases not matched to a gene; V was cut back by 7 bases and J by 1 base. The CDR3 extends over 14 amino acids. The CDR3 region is CASKRTGQSYEQYF. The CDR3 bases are TGTGCCAGCAAGAGGACGGGACAGTCCTACGAGCAGTACTTC.

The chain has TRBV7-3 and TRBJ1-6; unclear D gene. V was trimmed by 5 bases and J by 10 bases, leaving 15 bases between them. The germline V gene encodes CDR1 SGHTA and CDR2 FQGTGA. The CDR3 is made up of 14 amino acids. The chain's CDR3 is CASSQGSAGSPLHF. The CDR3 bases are TGTGCCAGCAGCCAAGGGTCAGCAGGATCACCCCTCCACTTT.

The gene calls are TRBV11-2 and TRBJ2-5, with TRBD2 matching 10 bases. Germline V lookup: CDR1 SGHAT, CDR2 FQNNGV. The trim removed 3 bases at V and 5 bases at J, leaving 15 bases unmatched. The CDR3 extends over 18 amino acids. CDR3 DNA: TGTGCCAGCAGCTTGGAGGGTAGCGGGGGGTCGCGTTGGGAGACCCAGTACTTC. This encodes CASSLEGSGGSRWETQYF. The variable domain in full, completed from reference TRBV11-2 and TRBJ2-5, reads EAGVAQSPRYKIIEKRQSVAFWCNPISGHATLYWYQQILGQGPKLLIQFQNNGVVDDSQLPKDRFSAERLKGVDSTLKIQPAKLEDSAVYLCASSLEGSGGSRWETQYFGPGTRLLVL.

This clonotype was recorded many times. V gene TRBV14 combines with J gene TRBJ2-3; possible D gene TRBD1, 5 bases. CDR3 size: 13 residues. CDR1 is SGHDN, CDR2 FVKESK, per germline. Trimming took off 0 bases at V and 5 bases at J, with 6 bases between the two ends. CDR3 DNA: TGTGCCAGCAGCCAAGATAGGGGAGATACGCAGTATTTT. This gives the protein CASSQDRGDTQYF.

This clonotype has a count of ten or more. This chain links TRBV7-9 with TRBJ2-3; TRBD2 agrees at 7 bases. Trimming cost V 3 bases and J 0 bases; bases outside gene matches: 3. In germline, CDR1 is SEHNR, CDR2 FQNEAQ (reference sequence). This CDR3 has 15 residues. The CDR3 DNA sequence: TGTGCCAGCAGCTTCGGGAGGACTAGCACAGATACGCAGTATTTT. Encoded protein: CASSFGRTSTDTQYF.

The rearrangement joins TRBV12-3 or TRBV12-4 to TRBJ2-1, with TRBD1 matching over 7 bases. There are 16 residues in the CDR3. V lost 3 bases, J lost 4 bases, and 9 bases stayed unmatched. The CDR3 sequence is CASSFFGTGAYNEQFF. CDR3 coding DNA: TGTGCCAGCAGTTTTTTTGGAACAGGGGCTTACAATGAGCAGTTCTTC.

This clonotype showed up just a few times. This CDR3 is CASSLRSLAGGPGEQYF. CDR3 in DNA: TGTGCCAGCAGCTTGCGATCACTAGCGGGAGGGCCCGGCGAGCAGTACTTC. V and J are TRBV13 and TRBJ2-7; 13 bases are a match to TRBD2. V trimming: 3 bases; J trimming: 6 bases; junction bases outside the gene matches: 11. Germline CDR1 PRHDT, CDR2 FYEKMQ (reference sequence). The CDR3 length is 17 residues.

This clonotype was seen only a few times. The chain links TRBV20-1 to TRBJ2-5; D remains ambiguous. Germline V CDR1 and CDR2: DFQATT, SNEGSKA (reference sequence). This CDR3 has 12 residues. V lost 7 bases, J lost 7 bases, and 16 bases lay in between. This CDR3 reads CSVPPSKRTQYF. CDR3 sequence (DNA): TGCAGTGTCCCGCCCTCCAAGAGGACCCAGTACTTC.

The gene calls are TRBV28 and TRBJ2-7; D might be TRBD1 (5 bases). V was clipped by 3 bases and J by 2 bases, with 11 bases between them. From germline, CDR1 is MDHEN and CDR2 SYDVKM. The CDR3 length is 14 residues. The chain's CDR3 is CASSLPGNAYEQYF. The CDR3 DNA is TGTGCCAGCAGTTTGCCAGGGAATGCCTACGAGCAGTACTTC.